The 20 T cell receptor beta chains below all came from one sample that was sequenced in a study of T cell repertoires in cytomegalovirus infection. Their cognate antigens are unknown. TCRdb fed the reads into MiXCR, producing one record per CDR3 protein. This repertoire shows roughly 800,000 distinct CDR3 sequences, roughly 28% found once; its top ten account for about an eighth. Sequences were derived from cultured CD8+ T cells from PBMCs, sampled from culture after CMV antigen stimulation. The source is a human donor in good health (CMV status not recorded). Some clones in this sample may be carry-over from other donors' samples.

Many counts were recorded for this clonotype. The chain has TRBV7-8 and TRBJ2-1; possible D gene TRBD1, 6 bases. Looked up from germline, CDR1 is SGHVS and CDR2 is FQNEAQ. V shed 5 bases and J shed 1 base, with 18 bases lying between them. This CDR3 is 17 amino acids long. The CDR3 protein is CASSPSPGTSSYNEQFF. CDR3 bases: TGTGCCAGCAGCCCCTCCCCCGGGACATCTTCCTACAATGAGCAGTTCTTC.

This sequence joins TRBV6-5 and TRBJ2-4; TRBD1 or TRBD2 may be the D gene (7 bases each). The CDR3 totals 16 residues. CDR1 and CDR2 from the germline V gene are MNHEY and SVGAGI. Trimming took off 7 bases at V and 2 bases at J, with 18 bases between the two ends. In nucleotides, the CDR3 is TGTGCCAGCACCACCACAGGGGAGGGAACCAAAAACATTCAGTACTTC. It codes for CASTTTGEGTKNIQYF.

This chain joins TRBV24-1 and TRBJ2-2; D gene unclear. The CDR3 is 18 residues long. Germline V gene lookup returns CDR1 KGHDR and CDR2 SFDVKD. Trimming left V 7 bases short and J 5 bases short, with 25 bases between. CDR3 region: CATSLDVNSQEGTGELFF. The DNA of the CDR3 is TGTGCCACCAGCCTTGACGTAAACTCCCAGGAAGGGACCGGGGAGCTGTTTTTT.

V usage is TRBV19 and J usage is TRBJ1-2, with a tentative D call TRBD1 (5 bases). Germline values: CDR1 LNHDA, CDR2 SQIVND (reference sequence). V was trimmed by 2 bases and J by 6 bases, leaving 16 bases between them. The CDR3 consists of 15 residues. CDR3 sequence (DNA): TGTGCCAGTAGTATAAGGGGAGCTATATGGGATGGCTACACCTTC. Protein sequence: CASSIRGAIWDGYTF. Complete variable domain (other parts from reference TRBV19 and TRBJ1-2): DGGITQSPKYLFRKEGQNVTLSCEQNLNHDAMYWYRQDPGQGLRLIYYSQIVNDFQKGDIAEGYSVSREKKESFPLTVTSAQKNPTAFYLCASSIRGAIWDGYTFGSGTRLTVV.

This clonotype occurred a few times. V and J are TRBV5-6 and TRBJ2-1, with D possibly being TRBD2 (5 bases). Germline assignment: CDR1 SGHDT and CDR2 YYEEEE. With 0 bases removed from V and 6 bases from J, the gap between germline ends came to 13 bases. CDR3 length: 15 amino acids. CDR3 loop: CASSLGAGEVNEQFF. The CDR3 DNA follows: TGTGCCAGCAGCTTGGGGGCGGGTGAGGTCAATGAGCAGTTCTTC.

V gene TRBV6-2 or TRBV6-3 combines with J gene TRBJ1-1, with unresolved D. Per germline, CDR1 MNHEY and CDR2 SVGEGT. The V end was cut by 8 bases, the J end by 0 bases, with 10 bases between. The CDR3 loop spans 13 amino acids. CDR3 protein: CASLYRLNTEAFF. CDR3 in DNA: TGTGCCAGCTTATACAGATTGAACACTGAAGCTTTCTTT.

The V and J genes are TRBV12-3 or TRBV12-4 and TRBJ1-1; D call uncertain. This CDR3 has 14 residues. Trimming removed 6 bases at V and 3 bases at J, with 14 bases between. The chain's CDR3 is CASSSETMDTEAFF. The CDR3 coding sequence is TGTGCCAGCAGCTCCGAAACCATGGACACTGAAGCTTTCTTT.

This sequence joins TRBV7-9 and TRBJ1-1; D possibly corresponds to TRBD1 (5 bases). Trimming removed 6 bases from V and 1 base from J, with 15 bases in between. The CDR3 has 15 residues. CDR1 is SEHNR, CDR2 FQNEAQ, per germline (reference sequence). The CDR3 DNA reads as TGTGCCAGCAGTTTTACAGACAGTAGGAACACTGAAGCTTTCTTT. This encodes CASSFTDSRNTEAFF.

The chain combines TRBV4-1 with TRBJ1-2; D might be TRBD1 (5 bases). This CDR3 spans 16 amino acids. Between the trimmed V and J ends, which lost 0 bases and 5 bases, there was a span of 16 bases. The germline V gene has CDR1 MGHRA and CDR2 YSYEKL. DNA of the CDR3: TGCGCCAGCAGCCAAGATGGGGGAACCCCCCTATATGGCTACACCTTC. It is translated as CASSQDGGTPLYGYTF.

The rearrangement joins TRBV5-1 to TRBJ2-5; 11 nucleotides match TRBD2. The J segment lost 4 bases and the V segment lost 4 bases, leaving 9 bases of the junction unmatched. Germline CDR1 is SGHRS and CDR2 is YFSETQ. This CDR3 has 16 amino acids. The chain's CDR3 is CASSRGTSGYRETQYF. The CDR3 DNA sequence: TGCGCCAGCAGCCGTGGGACTAGCGGATATCGAGAGACCCAGTACTTC.

The chain is built from TRBV11-1 and TRBJ2-1; D possibly corresponds to TRBD1 (6 bases). Per germline, CDR1 SGHAT and CDR2 FQDESV (reference sequence). Trimming removed 5 bases at V and 10 bases at J, with 12 bases between. This CDR3 spans 12 amino acids. The DNA for the CDR3 is TGTGCCAGCAGCCCAACAGGGCGGGAGCAGTTCTTC. Protein sequence: CASSPTGREQFF. Together with reference TRBV11-1 and TRBJ2-1, the CDR3 gives the full variable domain: EAEVAQSPRYKITEKSQAVAFWCDPISGHATLYWYRQILGQGPELLVQFQDESVVDDSQLPKDRFSAERLKGVDSTLKIQPAELGDSAMYLCASSPTGREQFFGPGTRLTVL.

This clonotype occurred a few times. The rearrangement links TRBV12-3 or TRBV12-4 to TRBJ2-3; D uncertain. The CDR3 totals 14 residues. V was cut by 2 bases and J by 1 base, with 7 bases left in between. DNA of the CDR3: TGTGCCAGCAGTTTAAGTATTGGCACAGATACGCAGTATTTT. Residues: CASSLSIGTDTQYF.

In this sample, this clonotype turned up once. The chain joins TRBV7-9 to TRBJ2-7, with 8 bases that match TRBD2. The CDR3 consists of 16 residues. V lost 4 bases and J lost 2; bases outside the gene matches: 10. Germline CDR1 and CDR2: SEHNR and FQNEAQ (reference sequence). CDR3 DNA sequence: TGTGCCAGCAGCTGGGGACCTAGCGGGTCTACCTACGAGCAGTACTTC. Translation: CASSWGPSGSTYEQYF.

In this sample, this clonotype turned up once. The chain links TRBV6-5 to TRBJ1-5; D remains unclear. CDR3 length equals 14 residues. V was clipped by 0 bases and J by 9 bases, with 12 bases between them. Per germline, CDR1 MNHEY and CDR2 SVGAGI. In DNA form, the CDR3 reads TGTGCCAGCAGTTACTCGGTCGGAATTCGGCCCCAGCATTTT. It yields the protein CASSYSVGIRPQHF.

The chain is built from TRBV6-8 and TRBJ2-1; 7 bases map to TRBD2. The CDR3 runs 15 residues. Trimming took 2 bases from V and 2 from J; bases not matched to a gene: 3. CDR1 and CDR2 from the germline V gene are MNHGY and SAAAGT. DNA for the CDR3: TGTGCCAGCAGTTACAGGGAGGGACCCTACAATGAGCAGTTCTTC. It encodes CASSYREGPYNEQFF.

The chain carries TRBV6-5 and TRBJ1-2, with TRBD1 identical over 9 bases. Germline V CDR1 and CDR2: MNHEY, SVGAGI. With V trimmed by 0 bases and J by 3 bases, 8 bases remained unmatched. CDR3 length: 17 residues. The CDR3 region has the DNA TGTGCCAGCAGTTACTCGACAGGGGGAATATCCCACTATGGCTACACCTTC. Protein: CASSYSTGGISHYGYTF.

This clonotype was detected only a few times. The V and J genes are TRBV7-9 and TRBJ1-5, with D unresolved. This CDR3 comprises 14 residues. V lost 1 base, J lost 3 bases, and 7 bases lay in between. Germline V lookup: CDR1 SEHNR, CDR2 FQNEAQ (reference sequence). This chain's CDR3 is CASSLDGNNQPQHF. The CDR3 nucleotides read TGTGCCAGCAGCTTAGACGGAAACAATCAGCCCCAGCATTTT.

This clonotype has a handful of counts. The chain carries TRBV4-1 and TRBJ1-2; tentatively, D is TRBD1 (5 bases). The CDR3 length is 13 residues. The V end was cut by 2 bases, the J end by 3 bases, with 7 bases between. Looked up from germline, CDR1 is MGHRA and CDR2 is YSYEKL. CDR3 nucleotide sequence: TGCGCCAGCAGCCAACCGGGGGACTATGGCTACACCTTC. Translated, it gives CASSQPGDYGYTF.

This clonotype was picked up a small number of times. This chain joins TRBV6-5 and TRBJ2-7; 10 positions agree with TRBD1. J was trimmed by 0 bases and V by 5 bases; bases with no gene match: 7. CDR3 length equals 16 residues. Germline CDR1 and CDR2: MNHEY and SVGAGI. The CDR3 spells CASSPFGTGVSYEQYF. In nucleotides, the CDR3 is TGTGCCAGCAGTCCATTCGGGACAGGGGTCTCCTACGAGCAGTACTTC.

The CDR3 loop reads CASSTGLAELSTDTQYF. CDR3 sequence (DNA): TGTGCCAGCAGCACCGGACTAGCGGAACTTAGCACAGATACGCAGTATTTT. The J gene is TRBJ2-3, the V gene TRBV7-9; 10 positions match TRBD2. The CDR3 is 17 residues long. V lost 5 bases and J lost 0; bases outside the gene matches: 8. Germline CDR1 is SEHNR and CDR2 is FQNEAQ (reference sequence).